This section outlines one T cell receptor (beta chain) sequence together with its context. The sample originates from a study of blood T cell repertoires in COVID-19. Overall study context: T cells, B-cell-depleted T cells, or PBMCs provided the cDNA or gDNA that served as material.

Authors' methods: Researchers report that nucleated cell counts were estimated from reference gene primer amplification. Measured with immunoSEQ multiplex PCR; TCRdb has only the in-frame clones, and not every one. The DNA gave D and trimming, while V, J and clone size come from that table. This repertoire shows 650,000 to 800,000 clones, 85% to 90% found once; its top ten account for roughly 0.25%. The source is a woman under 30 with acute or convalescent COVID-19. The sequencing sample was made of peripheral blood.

The CDR3 coding sequence is TGTGCCAGCAGCTTATTCGCCAGGGGGGATGAGCAGTTCTTC. Translated, it gives CASSLFARGDEQFF. The chain joins TRBV7-2 to TRBJ2-1; TRBD1 might be the D (7 bases). V lost 2 bases, J lost 8 bases, and 13 bases lay in between. This CDR3 spans 14 amino acids. Germline loops: CDR1 SGHTA, CDR2 FQGNSA.